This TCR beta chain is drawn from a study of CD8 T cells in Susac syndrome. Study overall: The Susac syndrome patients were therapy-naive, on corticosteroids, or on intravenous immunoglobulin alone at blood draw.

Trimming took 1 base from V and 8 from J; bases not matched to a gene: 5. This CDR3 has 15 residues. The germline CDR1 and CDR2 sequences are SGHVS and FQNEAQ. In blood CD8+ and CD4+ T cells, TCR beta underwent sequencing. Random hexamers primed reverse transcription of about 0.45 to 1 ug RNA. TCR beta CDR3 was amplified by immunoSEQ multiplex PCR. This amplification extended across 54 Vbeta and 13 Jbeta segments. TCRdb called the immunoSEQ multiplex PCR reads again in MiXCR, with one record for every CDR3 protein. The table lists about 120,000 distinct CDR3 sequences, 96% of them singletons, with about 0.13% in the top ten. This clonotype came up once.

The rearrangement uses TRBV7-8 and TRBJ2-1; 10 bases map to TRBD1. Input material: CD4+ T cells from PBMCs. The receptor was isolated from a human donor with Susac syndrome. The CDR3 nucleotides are TGTGCCAGCAGCTTAGGGACAGGGGGAATCCATGAGCAGTTCTTC. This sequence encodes CASSLGTGGIHEQFF.